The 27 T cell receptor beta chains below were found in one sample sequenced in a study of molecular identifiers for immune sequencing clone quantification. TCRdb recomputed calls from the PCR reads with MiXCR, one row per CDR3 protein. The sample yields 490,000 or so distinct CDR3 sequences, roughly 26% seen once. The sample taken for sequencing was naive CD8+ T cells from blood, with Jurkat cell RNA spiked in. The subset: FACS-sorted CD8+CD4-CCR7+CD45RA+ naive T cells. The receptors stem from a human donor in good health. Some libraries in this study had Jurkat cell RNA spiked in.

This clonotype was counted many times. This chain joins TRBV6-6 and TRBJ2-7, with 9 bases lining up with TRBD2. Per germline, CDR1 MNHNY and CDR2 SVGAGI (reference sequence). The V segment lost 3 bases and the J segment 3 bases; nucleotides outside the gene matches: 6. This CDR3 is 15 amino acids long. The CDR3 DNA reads TGTGCCAGCAGTTATTATAGCGGGAGAGACTACGAGCAGTACTTC. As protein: CASSYYSGRDYEQYF.

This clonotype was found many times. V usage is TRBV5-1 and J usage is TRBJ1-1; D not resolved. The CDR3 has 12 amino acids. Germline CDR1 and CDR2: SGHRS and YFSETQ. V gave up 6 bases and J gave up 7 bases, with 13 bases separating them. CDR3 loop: CASNIDENEAFF. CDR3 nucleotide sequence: TGCGCCAGCAACATCGACGAAAATGAAGCTTTCTTT.

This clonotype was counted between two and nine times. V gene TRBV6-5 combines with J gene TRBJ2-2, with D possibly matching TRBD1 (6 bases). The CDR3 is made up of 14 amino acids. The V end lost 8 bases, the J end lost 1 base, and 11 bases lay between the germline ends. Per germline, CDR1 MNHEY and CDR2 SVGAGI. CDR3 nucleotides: TGTGCCAGCCAGTGGGGGCAGAACACCGGGGAGCTGTTTTTT. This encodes CASQWGQNTGELFF.

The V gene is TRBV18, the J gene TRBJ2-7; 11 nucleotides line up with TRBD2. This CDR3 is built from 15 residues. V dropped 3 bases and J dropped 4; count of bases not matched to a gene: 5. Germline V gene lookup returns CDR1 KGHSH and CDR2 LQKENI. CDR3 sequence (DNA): TGTGCCAGCTCACCCACTAGCGGGAGAAGGTACGAGCAGTACTTC. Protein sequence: CASSPTSGRRYEQYF.

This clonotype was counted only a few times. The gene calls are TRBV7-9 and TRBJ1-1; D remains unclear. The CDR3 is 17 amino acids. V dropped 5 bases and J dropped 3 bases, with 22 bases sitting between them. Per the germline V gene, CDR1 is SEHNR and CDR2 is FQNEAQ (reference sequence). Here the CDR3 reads CASSLEGMAGQDTEAFF. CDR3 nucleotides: TGTGCCAGCAGCCTCGAAGGGATGGCCGGGCAGGACACTGAAGCTTTCTTT.

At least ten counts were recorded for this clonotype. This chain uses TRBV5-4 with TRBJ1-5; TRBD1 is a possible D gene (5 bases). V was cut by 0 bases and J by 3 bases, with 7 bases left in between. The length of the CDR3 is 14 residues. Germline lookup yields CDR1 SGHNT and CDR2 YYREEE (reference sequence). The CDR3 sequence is CASSLDRNNQPQHF. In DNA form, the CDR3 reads TGTGCCAGCAGCTTGGACAGGAACAATCAGCCCCAGCATTTT.

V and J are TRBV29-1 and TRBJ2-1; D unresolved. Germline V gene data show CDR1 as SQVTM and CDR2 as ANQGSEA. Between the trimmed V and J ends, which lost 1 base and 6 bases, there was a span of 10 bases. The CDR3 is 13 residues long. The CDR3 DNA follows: TGCAGCGTTGAAGTCGGAGCTGGCAATGAGCAGTTCTTC. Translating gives CSVEVGAGNEQFF.

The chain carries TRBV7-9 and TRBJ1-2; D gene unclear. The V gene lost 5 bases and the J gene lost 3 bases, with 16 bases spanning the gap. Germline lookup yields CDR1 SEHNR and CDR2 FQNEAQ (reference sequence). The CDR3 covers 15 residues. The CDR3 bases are TGTGCCAGCAGCCAAACCCTTAACAACCACTATGGCTACACCTTC. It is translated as CASSQTLNNHYGYTF.

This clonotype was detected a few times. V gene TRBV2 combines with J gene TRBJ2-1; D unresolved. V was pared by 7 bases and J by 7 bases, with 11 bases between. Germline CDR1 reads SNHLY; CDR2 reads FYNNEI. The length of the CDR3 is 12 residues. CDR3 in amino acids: CASTLRGNEQFF. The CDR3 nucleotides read TGTGCCAGCACCCTGCGAGGAAATGAGCAGTTCTTC.

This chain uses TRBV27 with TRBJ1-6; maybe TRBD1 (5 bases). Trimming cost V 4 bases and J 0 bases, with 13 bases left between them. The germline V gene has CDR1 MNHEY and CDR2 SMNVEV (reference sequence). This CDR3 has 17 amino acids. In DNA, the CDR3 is TGTGCCAGCAGTTCATCGGGACCGAGCTCCTATAATTCACCCCTCCACTTT. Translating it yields CASSSSGPSSYNSPLHF.

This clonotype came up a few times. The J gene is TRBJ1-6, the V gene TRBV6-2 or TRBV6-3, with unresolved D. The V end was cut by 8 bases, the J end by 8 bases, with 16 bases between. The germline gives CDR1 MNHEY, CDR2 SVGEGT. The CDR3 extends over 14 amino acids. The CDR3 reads CASLDPLEDSPLHF. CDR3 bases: TGTGCCAGCTTGGACCCACTCGAGGATTCACCCCTCCACTTT.

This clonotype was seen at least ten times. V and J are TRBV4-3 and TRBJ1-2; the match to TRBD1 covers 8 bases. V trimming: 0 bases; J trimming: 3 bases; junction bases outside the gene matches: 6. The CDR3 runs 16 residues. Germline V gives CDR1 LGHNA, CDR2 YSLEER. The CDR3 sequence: CASSQDRGQGYYGYTF. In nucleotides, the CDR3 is TGCGCCAGCAGCCAAGACCGCGGACAGGGATACTATGGCTACACCTTC.

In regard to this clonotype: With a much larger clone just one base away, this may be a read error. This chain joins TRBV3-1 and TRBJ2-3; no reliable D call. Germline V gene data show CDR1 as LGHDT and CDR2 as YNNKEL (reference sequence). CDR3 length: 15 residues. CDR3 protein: CASSQSGRSTATQYF. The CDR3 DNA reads TGTGCCAGCAGCCAATCTGGGCGAAGCACAGCTACGCAGTATTTT.

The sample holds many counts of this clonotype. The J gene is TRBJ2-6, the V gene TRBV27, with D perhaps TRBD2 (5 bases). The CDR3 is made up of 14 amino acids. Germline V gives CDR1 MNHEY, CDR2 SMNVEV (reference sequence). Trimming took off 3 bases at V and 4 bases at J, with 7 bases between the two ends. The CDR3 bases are TGTGCCAGCAGTTTCAGAGGGGGGGCCAACGTCCTGACTTTC. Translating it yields CASSFRGGANVLTF.

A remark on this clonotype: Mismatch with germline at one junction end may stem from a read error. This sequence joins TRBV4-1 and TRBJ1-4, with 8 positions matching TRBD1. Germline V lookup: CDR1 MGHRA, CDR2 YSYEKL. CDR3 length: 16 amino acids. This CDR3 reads CASSQDEDRVNERLFF. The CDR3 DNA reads TGCGCCAGCAGCCAAGATGAGGACAGGGTAAATGAAAGACTGTTTTTT.

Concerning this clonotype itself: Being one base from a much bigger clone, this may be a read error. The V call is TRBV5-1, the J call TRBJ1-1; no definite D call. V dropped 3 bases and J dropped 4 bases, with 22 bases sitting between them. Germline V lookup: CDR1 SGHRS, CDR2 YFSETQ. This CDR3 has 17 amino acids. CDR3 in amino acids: CASSSGPPDWTVTEAFF. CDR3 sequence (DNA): TGCGCCAGCAGCTCGGGTCCCCCTGATTGGACTGTCACTGAAGCTTTCTTT.

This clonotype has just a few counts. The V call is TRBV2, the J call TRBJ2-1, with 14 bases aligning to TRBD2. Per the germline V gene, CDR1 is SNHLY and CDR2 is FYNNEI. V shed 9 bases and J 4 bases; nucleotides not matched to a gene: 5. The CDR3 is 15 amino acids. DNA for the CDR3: TGTGCCAGACGGACTAGCGGGGGGTTATACAATGAGCAGTTCTTC. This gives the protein CARRTSGGLYNEQFF.

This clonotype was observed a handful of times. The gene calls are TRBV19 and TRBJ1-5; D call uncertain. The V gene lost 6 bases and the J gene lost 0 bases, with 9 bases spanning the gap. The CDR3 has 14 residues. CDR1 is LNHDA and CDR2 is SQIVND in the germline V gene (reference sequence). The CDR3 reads CASRYGVSNQPQHF. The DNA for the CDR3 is TGTGCCAGTAGGTATGGGGTTAGCAATCAGCCCCAGCATTTT. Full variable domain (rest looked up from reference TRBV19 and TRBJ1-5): DGGITQSPKYLFRKEGQNVTLSCEQNLNHDAMYWYRQDPGQGLRLIYYSQIVNDFQKGDIAEGYSVSREKKESFPLTVTSAQKNPTAFYLCASRYGVSNQPQHFGDGTRLSIL.

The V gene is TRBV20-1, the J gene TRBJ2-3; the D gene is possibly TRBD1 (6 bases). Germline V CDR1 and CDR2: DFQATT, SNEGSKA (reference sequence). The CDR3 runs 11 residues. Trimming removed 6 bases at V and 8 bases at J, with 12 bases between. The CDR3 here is CSAEDSGTQYF. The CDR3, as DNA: TGCAGTGCAGAGGACAGCGGTACGCAGTATTTT.

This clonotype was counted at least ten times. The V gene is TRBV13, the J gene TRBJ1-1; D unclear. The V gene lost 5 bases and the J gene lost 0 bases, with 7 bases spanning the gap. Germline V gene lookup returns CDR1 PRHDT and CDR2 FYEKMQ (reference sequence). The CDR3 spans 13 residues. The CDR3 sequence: CASSPTLNTEAFF. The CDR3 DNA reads TGTGCCAGCAGCCCTACACTGAACACTGAAGCTTTCTTT.

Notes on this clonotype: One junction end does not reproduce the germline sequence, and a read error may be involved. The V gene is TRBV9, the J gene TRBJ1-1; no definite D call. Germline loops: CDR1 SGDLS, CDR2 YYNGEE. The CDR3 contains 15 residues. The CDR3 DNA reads TGTGCCAGCGGCGTAGGAGCTTGGGGGAACACTGAAGCTTTCTTT. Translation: CASGVGAWGNTEAFF.

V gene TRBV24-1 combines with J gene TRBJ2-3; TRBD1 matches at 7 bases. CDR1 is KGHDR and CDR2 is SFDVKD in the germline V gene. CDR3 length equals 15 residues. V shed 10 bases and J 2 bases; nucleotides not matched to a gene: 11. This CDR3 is CATGAGTDYTDTQYF. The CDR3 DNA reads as TGTGCCACTGGTGCCGGGACAGACTACACAGATACGCAGTATTTT.

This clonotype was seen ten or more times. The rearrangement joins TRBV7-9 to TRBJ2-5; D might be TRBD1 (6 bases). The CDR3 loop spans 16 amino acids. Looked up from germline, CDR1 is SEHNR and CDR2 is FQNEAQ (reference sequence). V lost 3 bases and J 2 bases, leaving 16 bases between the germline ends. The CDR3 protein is CASSLGATLAQETQYF. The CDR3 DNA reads TGTGCCAGCAGCTTGGGGGCCACTCTAGCTCAAGAGACCCAGTACTTC.

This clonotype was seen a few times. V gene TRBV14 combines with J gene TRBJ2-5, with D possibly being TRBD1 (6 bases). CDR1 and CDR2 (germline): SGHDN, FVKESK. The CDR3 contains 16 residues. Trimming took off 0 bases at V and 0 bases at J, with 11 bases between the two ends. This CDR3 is CASSQDARTDQETQYF. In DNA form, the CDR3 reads TGTGCCAGCAGCCAAGATGCCCGGACAGACCAAGAGACCCAGTACTTC.

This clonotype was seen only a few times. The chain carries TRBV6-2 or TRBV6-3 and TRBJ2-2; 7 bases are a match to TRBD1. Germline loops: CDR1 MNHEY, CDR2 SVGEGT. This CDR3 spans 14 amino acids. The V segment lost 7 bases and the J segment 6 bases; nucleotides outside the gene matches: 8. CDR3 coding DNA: TGTGCCAGCAATGGACAGGAGAGAGCCGGGGAGCTGTTTTTT. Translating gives CASNGQERAGELFF.

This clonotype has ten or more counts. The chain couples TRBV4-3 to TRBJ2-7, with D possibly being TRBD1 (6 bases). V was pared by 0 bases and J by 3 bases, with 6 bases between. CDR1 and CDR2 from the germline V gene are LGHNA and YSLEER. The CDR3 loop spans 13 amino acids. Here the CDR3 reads CASSQEQGYEQYF. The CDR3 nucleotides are TGCGCCAGCAGCCAAGAACAGGGCTACGAGCAGTACTTC.

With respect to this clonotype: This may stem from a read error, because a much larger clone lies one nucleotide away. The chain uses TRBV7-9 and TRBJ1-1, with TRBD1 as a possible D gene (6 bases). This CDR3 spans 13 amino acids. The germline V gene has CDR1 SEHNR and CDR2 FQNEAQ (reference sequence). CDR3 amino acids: CPSRTGSATEAFF. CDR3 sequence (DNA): TGTCCCAGCAGAACAGGGTCGGCCACTGAAGCTTTCTTT.